This T cell receptor beta chain was profiled in a study of blood T cell repertoires in COVID-19. Across the study: Sites across the United States, Italy and Spain contributed samples from acute and convalescent COVID-19. From T cells, B-cell-depleted T cells, or PBMCs came the material, which was cDNA or gDNA.

This CDR3 is built from 18 residues. Per germline, CDR1 SGHNT and CDR2 YYREEE (reference sequence). With 4 bases clipped from V and 2 bases from J, the junction kept 13 bases outside the gene matches. This clone has only one observation. Methods used by the authors: Amplification of reference gene primers provided the estimated nucleated cell counts. Clones were sequenced by immunoSEQ multiplex PCR, and TCRdb holds only the in-frame ones, with some missing. The V and J calls and the clone size are those of that table, but D and trimming were determined from the DNA. The sample carries about 58,000 clones, 85% to 90% recorded once.

The material sequenced was peripheral blood. The sequence derives from a man aged 55 to 70 with active COVID-19. V and J are TRBV5-4 and TRBJ2-4, with 9 bases that match TRBD1. The CDR3 coding sequence is TGTGCCAGCAGCGCAGGACAGGGGTCCCCTAGCCCCAAAAACATTCAGTACTTC. Encoded protein: CASSAGQGSPSPKNIQYF.